This TCR beta chain was recovered during a study of CD8 T cells in ankylosing spondylitis. TCRdb passed the 5' RACE reads through MiXCR, listing each CDR3 protein once. Of 200,000 to 250,000 distinct CDR3 sequences listed, about 26% are singletons. Trimming left V 8 bases short and J 0 bases short, with 8 bases between. The CDR3 runs to 12 residues. Germline CDR1 reads MDHEN; CDR2 reads SYDVKM. This clonotype came up many times. The chain recombines TRBV28 with TRBJ2-7; D call uncertain. The TCR was taken from a male donor with ankylosing spondylitis or in good health (not recorded which). Source material: blood, either unsorted or a sorted T cell fraction (not recorded which). CDR3 protein: CASQVSSYEQYF. CDR3 DNA sequence: TGTGCCAGCCAGGTTAGCTCCTACGAGCAGTACTTC.